Included here is one T cell receptor (beta chain) sequence, with context. These data are taken from a study of tumor-infiltrating lymphocytes in primary liver carcinoma. Background on the study: Patients, male and female, were 30 to 69 years old.

Scientists recovered RNA and DNA together from roughly 18-30 mg of unsorted bulk tissue. Looked up from germline, CDR1 is SNHLY and CDR2 is FYNNEI. With V trimmed by 5 bases and J by 3 bases, 10 bases remained unmatched. The CDR3 is 15 amino acids. The researchers produced TCR beta cDNA from 500 to 550 ng total RNA with a constant-region primer. Slightly modified ARM-PCR with three nested multiplex PCR rounds yielded TCR beta libraries. With TRBV1-TRBV30 forward primers and a C-beta reverse primer, the first two PCR rounds were run for roughly 10 cycles each. TCRdb itself ran the multiplex PCR reads through MiXCR, one entry per CDR3 protein. The repertoire has 20,000 to 25,000 distinct CDR3 sequences, about 75% of them found once; the top ten carry 40%.

The V call is TRBV2, the J call TRBJ2-7; 7 bases are shared with TRBD2. The sample comprised liver tumor tissue from sampling region 1. Stated subset: tumor region T1, superior pole. The receptor comes from a woman under 40 with primary liver carcinoma and hepatitis B virus infection. The CDR3 is CASSRATSSDYEQYF. As DNA, the CDR3 is TGTGCCAGCAGTAGGGCGACTAGCAGCGACTACGAGCAGTACTTC.